The rows below give T cell receptor beta chains drawn from one sample of a study of shared T cell receptors in the human thymus. Some clones are missing from TCRdb's copy, which holds only in-frame ones; the method was immunoSEQ multiplex PCR. The sample shows 700,000 or so clones, approximately 85% of them seen only once. This sample was also put to use in a study of human thymus T cells.

Sequenced material: thymocytes. These receptors were collected from a girl under three years old with a congenital heart defect. Each CDR3 is given with its conserved first and last residue. Each record gives: J gene, V gene, D gene, clone size, CDR3 protein, CDR3 DNA. D genes are given only for firm matches. Only some rows state a clone size, as once, few, many or a class for expanded clones.

TRBJ1-4 | TRBV5-1 | NA | NA | CASSLIGGRGEKLFF | TGCGCCAGCAGCTTGATTGGGGGGAGAGGTGAAAAACTGTTTTTT
TRBJ1-2 | TRBV2 | TRBD1 | NA | CASSAYRTGGRGYTF | TGTGCCAGCAGTGCCTACCGGACAGGGGGCAGGGGCTACACCTTC
TRBJ1-5 | TRBV29-1 | TRBD1 | once | CSVAFRTGGNQPQHF | TGCAGCGTTGCTTTCAGGACAGGGGGTAATCAGCCCCAGCATTTT
TRBJ2-2 | TRBV27 | TRBD1 | NA | CASSPPCPVIKRGTGDTGELFF | TGTGCCAGCAGTCCTCCCTGCCCGGTTATAAAGAGGGGGACAGGGGACACCGGGGAGCTGTTTTTT
TRBJ1-1 | TRBV19 | TRBD1 | few | CASSILTEQGALNTEAFF | TGTGCCAGTAGTATATTAACGGAACAGGGGGCGTTGAACACTGAAGCTTTCTTT
TRBJ1-2 | TRBV20-1 | NA | few | CSARVCYGYTF | TGCAGTGCTCGGGTTTGCTATGGCTACACCTTC
TRBJ2-7 | TRBV27 | TRBD1 | NA | CASSFRPQGVIEQYF | TGTGCCAGCAGTTTCCGTCCACAGGGGGTGATCGAGCAGTACTTC
TRBJ1-1 | TRBV14 | NA | NA | CASSQDRQGWTEAFF | TGTGCCAGCAGCCAAGATCGGCAGGGTTGGACTGAAGCTTTCTTT
TRBJ2-1 | TRBV9 | NA | NA | CASSPPGQGKDNEQFF | TGTGCCAGCAGCCCTCCGGGTCAGGGAAAGGACAATGAGCAGTTCTTC
TRBJ2-7 | TRBV30 | TRBD1 | once | CAWSTGTGGCHEQYF | TGTGCCTGGAGTACTGGGACAGGGGGTTGTCACGAGCAGTATTTC
TRBJ1-1 | TRBV14 | NA | NA | CASSQEGYRAGTEAFF | TGTGCCAGCAGCCAAGAAGGGTACAGGGCGGGCACTGAAGCTTTCTTT
TRBJ1-2 | TRBV2 | NA | NA | CASNRGVLTRYGYTF | TGTGCCAGCAATAGGGGTGTGTTGACTAGGTATGGCTACACCTTC